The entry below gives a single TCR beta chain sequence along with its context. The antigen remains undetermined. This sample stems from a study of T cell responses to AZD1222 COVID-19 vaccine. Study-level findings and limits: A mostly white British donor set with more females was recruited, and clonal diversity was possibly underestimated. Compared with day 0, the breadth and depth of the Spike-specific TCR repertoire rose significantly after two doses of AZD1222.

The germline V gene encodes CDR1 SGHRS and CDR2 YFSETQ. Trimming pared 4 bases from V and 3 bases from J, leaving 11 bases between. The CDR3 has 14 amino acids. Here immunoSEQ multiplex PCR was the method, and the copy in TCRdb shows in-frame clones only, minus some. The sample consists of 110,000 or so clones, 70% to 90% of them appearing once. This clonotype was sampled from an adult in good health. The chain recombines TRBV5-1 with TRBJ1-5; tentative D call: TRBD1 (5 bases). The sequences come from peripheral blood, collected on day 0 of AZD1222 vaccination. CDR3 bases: TGCGCCAGCAGCCCGGGGGGTCCCAATCAGCCCCAGCATTTT. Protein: CASSPGGPNQPQHF.